This passage covers 21 T cell receptor beta chains from one sample sequenced in a study of T cells in Graves' hyperthyroidism and ophthalmopathy. From RNA transcripts, TCR beta CDR3 regions were amplified. Using the HTBI primer set, a first-round RT-PCR was run on the TCR CDR3. MiXCR, applied by TCRdb to the multiplex PCR reads, yields one record per CDR3 protein. The sample lists about 400,000 distinct CDR3 sequences; about 16% were seen once. The sample was blood. Receptors originate from a woman aged 25 to 39 with Graves' hyperthyroidism.

V gene TRBV9 combines with J gene TRBJ1-1; D may be TRBD1 (6 bases). Germline lookup yields CDR1 SGDLS and CDR2 YYNGEE. The V and J ends lost 0 bases and 0 bases respectively, with 12 bases between them. This CDR3 is 16 amino acids long. In nucleotides, the CDR3 is TGTGCCAGCAGCGTAGCGGCAGGGGCCTTGAACACTGAAGCTTTCTTT. It codes for CASSVAAGALNTEAFF.

V usage is TRBV11-2 and J usage is TRBJ1-1; 7 bases map to TRBD1. With 2 bases clipped from V and 0 bases from J, the junction kept 3 bases outside the gene matches. The CDR3 is 15 residues long. Germline V gene data show CDR1 as SGHAT and CDR2 as FQNNGV. The CDR3 spells CASSLNRGMNTEAFF. The CDR3 region has the DNA TGTGCCAGCAGCTTAAACAGGGGCATGAACACTGAAGCTTTCTTT.

The chain is built from TRBV27 and TRBJ2-1, with TRBD2 as a possible D gene (6 bases). Per the germline V gene, CDR1 is MNHEY and CDR2 is SMNVEV (reference sequence). Trimming shortened V by 4 bases and J by 9 bases, and 10 bases separated the two germline ends. This CDR3 has 12 amino acids. The CDR3 DNA is TGTGCCAGCAGTTGGGGAGCGGGTGAGCAGTTCTTC. The encoded protein is CASSWGAGEQFF.

On this clonotype itself: At one end, the junction sequence differs from germline, possibly due to a read error. This CDR3 is CAINRGSDKEQFF. The DNA for the CDR3 is TGTGCCATCAATCGGGGTTCAGACAAAGAGCAGTTCTTC. The J gene is TRBJ2-1, the V gene TRBV10-3; D possibly corresponds to TRBD2 (5 bases). This CDR3 has 13 residues. Germline CDR1 ENHRY, CDR2 SYGVKD.

Many counts were recorded for this clonotype. This chain uses TRBV28 with TRBJ2-7, with 8 bases identical to TRBD1. The CDR3 loop spans 15 amino acids. Germline V gives CDR1 MDHEN, CDR2 SYDVKM. J gave up 4 bases and V 5 bases, and 10 bases lay outside the gene matches. The CDR3 sequence: CASSTAGTGPYEQYF. In nucleotides, the CDR3 is TGTGCCAGCAGTACCGCCGGGACAGGACCTTACGAGCAGTACTTC. The whole variable domain, filled in from reference TRBV28 and TRBJ2-7, reads DVKVTQSSRYLVKRTGEKVFLECVQDMDHENMFWYRQDPGLGLRLIYFSYDVKMKEKGDIPEGYSVSREKKERFSLILESASTNQTSMYLCASSTAGTGPYEQYFGPGTRLTVT.

The rearrangement uses TRBV12-3 or TRBV12-4 and TRBJ2-1, with TRBD2 matching over 10 bases. V lost 6 bases, J lost 4 bases, and 9 bases stayed unmatched. The length of the CDR3 is 16 residues. The chain's CDR3 is CASSPRTSGLYNEQFF. CDR3 DNA sequence: TGTGCCAGCAGCCCCCGGACTAGCGGACTTTACAATGAGCAGTTCTTC.

Comment on this clonotype: A read error may produce the germline difference seen at one junction end. The genes are TRBV7-9 and TRBJ2-7, with D possibly matching TRBD1 (5 bases). Per germline, CDR1 SEHNR and CDR2 FQNEAQ (reference sequence). This CDR3 region has 14 residues. CDR3 loop: CTSSQGGGPLGQYF. The CDR3, as DNA: TGTACCAGCAGCCAGGGCGGTGGGCCGCTGGGGCAGTACTTC.

This clonotype was recorded at least ten times. The chain links TRBV12-3 or TRBV12-4 to TRBJ2-3; 12 bases are shared with TRBD2. The CDR3 is 15 residues long. Trimming cost V 4 bases and J 4 bases; bases outside gene matches: 3. Here the CDR3 DNA reads TGTGCCAGCAGTTGGGCTAGCGGGGGGGCAGATACGCAGTATTTT. Translation: CASSWASGGADTQYF.

Ten or more counts support this clonotype. This rearrangement joins TRBV28 to TRBJ2-5; D remains ambiguous. The length of the CDR3 is 12 residues. Germline assignment: CDR1 MDHEN and CDR2 SYDVKM. V was clipped by 5 bases and J by 1 base, with 5 bases between them. The CDR3 DNA is TGTGCCAGCAGTACCACCCAAGAGACCCAGTACTTC. It codes for CASSTTQETQYF.

This clonotype occurred many times. V gene TRBV20-1 combines with J gene TRBJ2-1; 11 bases align to TRBD1. Losses at the gene ends were 5 bases for V and 3 bases for J; bases not matched to a gene: 3. CDR1 and CDR2 (germline): DFQATT, SNEGSKA (reference sequence). The CDR3 covers 14 residues. CDR3 region: CSASGTGGYNEQFF. For the CDR3, the DNA is TGCAGTGCTTCCGGGACAGGGGGCTACAATGAGCAGTTCTTC.

This clonotype occurred a few times. Here the CDR3 DNA reads TGTGCCAGTACCCCAGGGGGCTTCGGCGAGCAGTACTTC. Its protein is CASTPGGFGEQYF. The chain recombines TRBV19 with TRBJ2-7, with 8 bases that match TRBD1. The CDR3 length is 13 residues. Germline assignment: CDR1 LNHDA and CDR2 SQIVND (reference sequence). Unmatched junction bases numbered 8, after V lost 7 bases and J lost 6 bases.

This clonotype was counted between two and nine times. V is TRBV27 and J is TRBJ2-3; no reliable D call. V lost 0 bases and J 4 bases, leaving 11 bases between the germline ends. Germline-derived CDR1 and CDR2 are MNHEY and SMNVEV (reference sequence). The CDR3 has 15 residues. For the CDR3, the DNA is TGTGCCAGCAGTTTATCGGGCTTTGGCGCAGATACGCAGTATTTT. This gives the protein CASSLSGFGADTQYF.

CDR3 DNA: TGCAGCGCCCGAGGTGTCTCCTACGAGCAGTACTTC. This gives the protein CSARGVSYEQYF. The chain combines TRBV29-1 with TRBJ2-7, with unresolved D. Germline values: CDR1 SQVTM, CDR2 ANQGSEA. V dropped 7 bases and J dropped 0 bases, with 10 bases sitting between them. This CDR3 contains 12 residues.

The genes are TRBV20-1 and TRBJ1-1, with TRBD1 matching over 8 bases. The germline gives CDR1 DFQATT, CDR2 SNEGSKA (reference sequence). V lost 6 bases, J lost 0 bases, and 12 bases stayed unmatched. The CDR3 has 16 amino acids. The CDR3, as DNA: TGCAGTGCCATAGTTTGGACAGGGTCAATGAACACTGAAGCTTTCTTT. As protein: CSAIVWTGSMNTEAFF.

As for this clonotype: A much bigger clone sits one base away, suggesting this may be a read error. The V gene is TRBV7-9, the J gene TRBJ2-1, with a weak D call TRBD1 (6 bases). The J call is doubtful: the DNA matches TRBJ2-7 better. In germline, CDR1 is SEHNR, CDR2 FQNEAQ (reference sequence). CDR3 size: 15 residues. The CDR3 sequence is CASSSQGGVANEQYF. DNA of the CDR3: TGTGCCAGCAGCTCACAGGGTGGTGTGGCCAATGAGCAGTACTTC.

This clonotype has a count of ten or more. This chain uses TRBV6-1 with TRBJ2-3; 9 positions agree with TRBD2. Germline assignment: CDR1 MNHNS and CDR2 SASEGT. The CDR3 totals 18 residues. With V trimmed by 5 bases and J by 1 base, 13 bases remained unmatched. The CDR3 reads CASSPRLILAGGTDTQYF. The CDR3 coding sequence is TGTGCCAGCAGTCCCCGGTTAATACTAGCGGGTGGCACAGATACGCAGTATTTT.

The sample holds a few counts of this clonotype. This rearrangement joins TRBV9 to TRBJ2-1, with 8 bases lining up with TRBD2. The germline CDR1 and CDR2 sequences are SGDLS and YYNGEE. V dropped 6 bases and J dropped 4; count of bases not matched to a gene: 9. This CDR3 spans 15 amino acids. CDR3 in amino acids: CASNSGAGVYNEQFF. CDR3 sequence (DNA): TGTGCCAGCAATTCGGGAGCGGGAGTGTACAATGAGCAGTTCTTC.

This clonotype was counted at least ten times. The rearrangement joins TRBV30 to TRBJ2-1; 9 bases fit TRBD1. The CDR3 extends over 16 amino acids. V was pared by 0 bases and J by 1 base, with 4 bases of the junction left unmatched. The germline CDR1 and CDR2 sequences are GTSNPN and SVGIG (reference sequence). The CDR3 here is CAWSVRDRVSYNEQFF. The DNA for the CDR3 is TGTGCCTGGAGTGTACGGGACAGGGTTTCCTACAATGAGCAGTTCTTC. Using reference TRBV30 and TRBJ2-1 for the parts outside the CDR3, the full variable domain is SQTIHQWPATLVQPVGSPLSLECTVEGTSNPNLYWYRQAAGRGLQLLFYSVGIGQISSEVPQNLSASRPQDRQFILSSKKLLLSDSGFYLCAWSVRDRVSYNEQFFGPGTRLTVL.

In its sample, this clonotype was seen many times. This chain joins TRBV5-1 and TRBJ2-7; D may match TRBD1 or TRBD2 (6 bases each). The CDR3 has 12 amino acids. Per the germline V gene, CDR1 is SGHRS and CDR2 is YFSETQ. Trimming shortened V by 10 bases and J by 2 bases, and 13 bases separated the two germline ends. CDR3: CADHGGPYEQYF. The CDR3, as DNA: TGCGCCGACCACGGGGGCCCCTACGAGCAGTACTTC. Variable domain in full (rest from reference TRBV5-1 and TRBJ2-7): KAGVTQTPRYLIKTRGQQVTLSCSPISGHRSVSWYQQTPGQGLQFLFEYFSETQRNKGNFPGRFSGRQFSNSRSEMNVSTLELGDSALYLCADHGGPYEQYFGPGTRLTVT.

The chain recombines TRBV7-9 with TRBJ2-3, with a possible D match to TRBD1 (6 bases). The last part of the DNA fits TRBJ1-5 better; the J call may be wrong. Looked up from germline, CDR1 is SEHNR and CDR2 is FQNEAQ (reference sequence). CDR3 length equals 15 residues. The CDR3 DNA reads as TGTGCCAGCAGCTTGGCTAGCGGGAGGACAGATACGCAGCATTTT. Its protein is CASSLASGRTDTQHF.

In its sample, this clonotype was seen many times. This chain connects TRBV7-2 to TRBJ2-7; 8 nucleotides line up with TRBD2. CDR3 size: 15 residues. V gave up 2 bases and J gave up 4 bases; unmatched junction bases: 7. Germline V lookup: CDR1 SGHTA, CDR2 FQGNSA. The CDR3 here is CASSLSGSVRYEQYF. DNA for the CDR3: TGTGCCAGCAGCTTAAGCGGGAGCGTCCGATACGAGCAGTACTTC.